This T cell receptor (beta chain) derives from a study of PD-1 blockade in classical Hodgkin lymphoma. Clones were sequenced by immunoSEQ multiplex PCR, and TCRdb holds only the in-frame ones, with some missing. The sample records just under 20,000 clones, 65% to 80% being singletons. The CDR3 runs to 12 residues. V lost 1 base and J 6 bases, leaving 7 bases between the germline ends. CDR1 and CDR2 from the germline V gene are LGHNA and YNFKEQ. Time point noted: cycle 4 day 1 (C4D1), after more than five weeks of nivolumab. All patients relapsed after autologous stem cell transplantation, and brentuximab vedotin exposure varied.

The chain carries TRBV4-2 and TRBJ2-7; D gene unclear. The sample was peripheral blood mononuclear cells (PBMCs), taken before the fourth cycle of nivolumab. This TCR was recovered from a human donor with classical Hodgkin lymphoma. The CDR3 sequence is CASSQGIAEQYF. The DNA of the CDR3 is TGTGCCAGCAGCCAAGGGATAGCCGAGCAGTACTTC.